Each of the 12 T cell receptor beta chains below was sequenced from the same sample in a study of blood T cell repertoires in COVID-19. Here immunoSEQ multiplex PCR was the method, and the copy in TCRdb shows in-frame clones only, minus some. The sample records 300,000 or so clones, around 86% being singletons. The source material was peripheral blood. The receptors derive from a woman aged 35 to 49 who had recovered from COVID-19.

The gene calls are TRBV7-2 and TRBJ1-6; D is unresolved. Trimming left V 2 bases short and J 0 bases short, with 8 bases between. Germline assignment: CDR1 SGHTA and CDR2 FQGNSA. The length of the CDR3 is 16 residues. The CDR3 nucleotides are TGTGCCAGCAGCTTACGTAGCGGCTCCTATAATTCACCCCTCCACTTT. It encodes CASSLRSGSYNSPLHF.

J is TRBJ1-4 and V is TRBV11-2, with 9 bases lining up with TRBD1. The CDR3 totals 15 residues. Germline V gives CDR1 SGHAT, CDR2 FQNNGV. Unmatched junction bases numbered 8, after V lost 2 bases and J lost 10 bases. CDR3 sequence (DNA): TGTGCCAGCAGCTTACTTCGGGACAGGGTGGTAAAACTGTTTTTT. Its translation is CASSLLRDRVVKLFF. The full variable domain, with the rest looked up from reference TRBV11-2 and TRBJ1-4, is EAGVAQSPRYKIIEKRQSVAFWCNPISGHATLYWYQQILGQGPKLLIQFQNNGVVDDSQLPKDRFSAERLKGVDSTLKIQPAKLEDSAVYLCASSLLRDRVVKLFFGSGTQLSVL.

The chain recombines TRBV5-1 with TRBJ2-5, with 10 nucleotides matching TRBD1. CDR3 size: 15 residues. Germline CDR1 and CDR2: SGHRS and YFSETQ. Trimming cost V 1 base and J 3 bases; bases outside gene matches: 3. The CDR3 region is CASSLMGQGKETQYF. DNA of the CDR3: TGCGCCAGCAGCTTGATGGGACAGGGGAAAGAGACCCAGTACTTC.

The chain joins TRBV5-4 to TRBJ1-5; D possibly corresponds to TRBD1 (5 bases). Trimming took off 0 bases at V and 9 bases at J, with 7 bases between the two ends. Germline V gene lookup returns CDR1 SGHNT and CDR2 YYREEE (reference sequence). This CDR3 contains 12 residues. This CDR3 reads CASSLDQGPQHF. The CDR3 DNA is TGTGCCAGCAGCTTGGACCAGGGGCCCCAGCATTTT.

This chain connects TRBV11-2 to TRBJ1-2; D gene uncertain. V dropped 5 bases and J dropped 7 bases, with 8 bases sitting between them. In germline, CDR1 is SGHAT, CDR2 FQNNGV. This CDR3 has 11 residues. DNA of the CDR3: TGTGCCAGCAGCCCCGTCCCTGGCTACACCTTC. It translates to CASSPVPGYTF.

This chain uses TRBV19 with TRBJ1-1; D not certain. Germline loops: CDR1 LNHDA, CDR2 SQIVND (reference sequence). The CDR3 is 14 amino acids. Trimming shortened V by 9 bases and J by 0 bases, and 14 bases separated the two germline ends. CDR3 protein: CASHTGAMNTEAFF. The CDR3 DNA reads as TGTGCCAGCCATACGGGAGCTATGAACACTGAAGCTTTCTTT.

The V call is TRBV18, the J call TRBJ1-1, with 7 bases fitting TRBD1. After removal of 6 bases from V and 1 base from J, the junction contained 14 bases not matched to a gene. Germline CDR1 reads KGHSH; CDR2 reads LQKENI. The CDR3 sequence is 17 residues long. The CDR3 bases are TGTGCCAGCTCCTTTGGGACAGTGAGACCGACGAACACTGAAGCTTTCTTT. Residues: CASSFGTVRPTNTEAFF.

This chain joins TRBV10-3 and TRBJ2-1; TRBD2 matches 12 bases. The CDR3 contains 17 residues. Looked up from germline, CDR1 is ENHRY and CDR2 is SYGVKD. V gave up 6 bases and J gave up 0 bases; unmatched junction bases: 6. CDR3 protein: CAIRASGGGSSYNEQFF. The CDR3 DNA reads TGTGCCATCAGGGCTAGCGGGGGGGGCAGCTCCTACAATGAGCAGTTCTTC.

CDR3 coding DNA: TGTGCCAGCAGCGCCTACTTACCGGGACAGGGAAACATCCCTGGAAACACCATATATTTT. Protein: CASSAYLPGQGNIPGNTIYF. The V gene is TRBV9, the J gene TRBJ1-3; 9 bases fit TRBD1. The CDR3 runs to 20 residues. CDR1 and CDR2 from the germline V gene are SGDLS and YYNGEE. The V segment lost 3 bases and the J segment 2 bases; nucleotides outside the gene matches: 18.

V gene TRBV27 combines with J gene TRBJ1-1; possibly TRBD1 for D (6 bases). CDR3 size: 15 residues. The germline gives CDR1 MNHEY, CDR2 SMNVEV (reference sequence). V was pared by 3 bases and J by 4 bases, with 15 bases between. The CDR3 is CASSFKGEGGTEAFF. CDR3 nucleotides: TGTGCCAGCAGTTTCAAGGGGGAGGGCGGCACTGAAGCTTTCTTT.

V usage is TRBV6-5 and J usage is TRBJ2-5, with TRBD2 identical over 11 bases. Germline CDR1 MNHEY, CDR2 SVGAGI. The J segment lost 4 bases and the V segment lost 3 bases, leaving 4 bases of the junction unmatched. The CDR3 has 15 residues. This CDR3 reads CASSYSGGARETQYF. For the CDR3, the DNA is TGTGCCAGCAGTTATAGCGGGGGGGCCAGAGAGACCCAGTACTTC.

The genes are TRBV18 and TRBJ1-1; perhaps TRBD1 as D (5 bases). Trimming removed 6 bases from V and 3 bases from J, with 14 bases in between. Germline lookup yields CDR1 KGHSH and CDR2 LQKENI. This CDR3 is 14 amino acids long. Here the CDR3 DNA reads TGTGCCAGCTCCCAGGGAACTCGGGACACTGAAGCTTTCTTT. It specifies CASSQGTRDTEAFF.